One and the same sample provided the 17 T cell receptor beta chains below, sequenced in a study of cytomegalovirus exposure and HLA in healthy donors. The PCR ran on 60 Vbeta and 13 Jbeta primers. The table came from immunoSEQ multiplex PCR; TCRdb's copy has only in-frame clones and leaves some out. The sample yields 150,000 or so clones, over 60% seen once. Source material: PBMCs. The receptors shown here come from a man in his forties or fifties in good health and CMV-seropositive.

The J gene is TRBJ2-1, the V gene TRBV13; TRBD2 matches at 14 bases. The CDR3 length is 17 residues. V lost 0 bases to trimming and J lost 5 bases; unmatched junction nucleotides: 3. Germline-derived CDR1 and CDR2 are PRHDT and FYEKMQ (reference sequence). The CDR3 region is CASSLGGTSGGHNEQFF. CDR3 coding DNA: TGTGCCAGCAGCTTAGGCGGGACTAGCGGGGGACACAATGAGCAGTTCTTC.

The chain joins TRBV6-6 to TRBJ1-1, with D maybe TRBD1 (5 bases). The CDR3 extends over 15 amino acids. Trimming took 6 bases from V and 2 from J, leaving 16 bases between them. The germline CDR1 and CDR2 sequences are MNHNY and SVGAGI (reference sequence). CDR3 region: CASRDRYRSNTEAFF. The CDR3 DNA follows: TGTGCCAGCAGGGACCGTTACAGGAGTAACACTGAAGCTTTCTTT.

This clone was counted a single time. The rearrangement links TRBV28 to TRBJ1-4, with D perhaps TRBD1 (6 bases). V was cut by 6 bases and J by 7 bases, with 12 bases left in between. Looked up from germline, CDR1 is MDHEN and CDR2 is SYDVKM. The CDR3 spans 13 residues. The CDR3 DNA is TGTGCCAGCAGCCGAAACAGGGTTGAAAAACTGTTTTTT. Translation gives CASSRNRVEKLFF.

The J gene is TRBJ2-5, the V gene TRBV5-1; 12 bases are a match to TRBD2. Losses at the gene ends were 4 bases for V and 5 bases for J; bases not matched to a gene: 12. The CDR3 spans 17 residues. Germline CDR1 reads SGHRS; CDR2 reads YFSETQ. CDR3 bases: TGCGCCAGCAGCCCCTCGCTAGCGGGAGGGCCGGGGGAGACCCAGTACTTC. It translates to CASSPSLAGGPGETQYF.

CDR3 in amino acids: CASSPRWDFISWNEQFF. The CDR3 region has the DNA TGTGCCAGCAGCCCTAGATGGGACTTTATATCTTGGAATGAGCAGTTCTTC. The rearrangement joins TRBV14 to TRBJ2-1, with a weak D call TRBD2 (6 bases). The CDR3 runs to 17 residues. Trimming stripped 4 bases from V and 7 bases from J, with 23 bases between. Germline CDR1 is SGHDN and CDR2 is FVKESK.

A single count supports this clone. V usage is TRBV9 and J usage is TRBJ2-1; D remains ambiguous. V lost 3 bases and J 6 bases, leaving 16 bases between the germline ends. Germline assignment: CDR1 SGDLS and CDR2 YYNGEE. The CDR3 covers 15 residues. CDR3 DNA: TGTGCCAGCAGCGCCATCCCCCGGAGCGCCAATGAGCAGTTCTTC. Its protein product is CASSAIPRSANEQFF.

The chain couples TRBV6-5 to TRBJ2-5, with D hard to call. Looked up from germline, CDR1 is MNHEY and CDR2 is SVGAGI. The CDR3 consists of 12 residues. Trimming took off 5 bases at V and 5 bases at J, with 9 bases between the two ends. The CDR3: CASSPLGETQYF. The CDR3 DNA sequence: TGTGCCAGCAGTCCCCTCGGGGAGACCCAGTACTTC.

The V and J genes are TRBV6-5 and TRBJ2-6; 7 positions match TRBD1. Germline values: CDR1 MNHEY, CDR2 SVGAGI. The junction had 5 bases not matched to a gene; V was cut back by 9 bases and J by 0 bases. The CDR3 is 15 amino acids. CDR3: CASTGESSGANVLTF. The DNA of the CDR3 is TGTGCCAGTACAGGGGAAAGCTCTGGGGCCAACGTCCTGACTTTC.

Note on this clone: This same CDR3 is encoded by further DNA sequences in the sample. This CDR3 reads CASSSPDRLYYGYTF. The CDR3 bases are TGTGCCAGCAGCTCACCGGACAGACTTTACTATGGCTACACCTTC. The V call is TRBV7-8, the J call TRBJ1-2, with D possibly matching TRBD1 (6 bases). Per the germline V gene, CDR1 is SGHVS and CDR2 is FQNEAQ. The germline V and J ends were trimmed by 4 bases and 3 bases, with 15 bases remaining between them. The CDR3 totals 15 residues.

The V and J genes are TRBV6-5 and TRBJ2-7, with TRBD1 as a possible D gene (5 bases). V dropped 0 bases and J dropped 2 bases, with 8 bases sitting between them. Germline-derived CDR1 and CDR2 are MNHEY and SVGAGI. CDR3 size: 14 residues. Written as DNA, the CDR3 is TGTGCCAGCAGTTACTCAGCAGGGACCTACGAGCAGTACTTC. Translation gives CASSYSAGTYEQYF.

The rearrangement joins TRBV5-1 to TRBJ2-3; D is possibly TRBD1 (5 bases). CDR3 length: 14 residues. Trimming took 7 bases from V and 2 from J, leaving 14 bases between them. Germline values: CDR1 SGHRS, CDR2 YFSETQ. CDR3 in amino acids: CASDRTGSTDTQYF. DNA for the CDR3: TGCGCCAGCGATCGAACAGGATCCACAGATACGCAGTATTTT.

The chain recombines TRBV18 with TRBJ2-1, with 9 positions matching TRBD2. The V gene's germline CDR1 is KGHSH and CDR2 LQKENI. J lost 6 bases, V lost 5 bases, and 5 bases had no gene match. The CDR3 sequence is 14 residues long. CDR3 protein: CASSISGSSNEQFF. The CDR3 region has the DNA TGTGCCAGCTCAATTAGCGGGAGTTCCAATGAGCAGTTCTTC.

V usage is TRBV27 and J usage is TRBJ2-7; D might be TRBD1 (7 bases). This CDR3 contains 13 residues. The V gene lost 6 bases and the J gene lost 5 bases, with 14 bases spanning the gap. Looked up from germline, CDR1 is MNHEY and CDR2 is SMNVEV (reference sequence). CDR3: CASRAGGSHEQYF. The DNA for the CDR3 is TGTGCCAGCAGGGCAGGGGGGTCCCACGAGCAGTACTTC.

The rearrangement links TRBV18 to TRBJ1-3; no definite D call. This CDR3 contains 17 residues. V was trimmed by 0 bases and J by 4 bases, leaving 16 bases between them. The germline CDR1 and CDR2 sequences are KGHSH and LQKENI. DNA for the CDR3: TGTGCCAGCTCACCACCGAGGGTCGTAGGAACCGGAAACACCATATATTTT. Translated, it gives CASSPPRVVGTGNTIYF.

The gene calls are TRBV5-6 and TRBJ1-5; perhaps TRBD1 as D (6 bases). There are 15 residues in the CDR3. V was pared by 0 bases and J by 7 bases, with 14 bases between. Germline V gives CDR1 SGHDT, CDR2 YYEEEE. The CDR3 loop is CASSLGDGRGQPQHF. In DNA form, the CDR3 reads TGTGCCAGCAGCTTGGGAGACGGCAGGGGACAGCCCCAGCATTTT. Full variable domain (rest looked up from reference TRBV5-6 and TRBJ1-5): DAGVTQSPTHLIKTRGQQVTLRCSPKSGHDTVSWYQQALGQGPQFIFQYYEEEERQRGNFPDRFSGHQFPNYSSELNVNALLLGDSALYLCASSLGDGRGQPQHFGDGTRLSIL.

The chain carries TRBV5-1 and TRBJ1-1; no reliable D call. The V end lost 4 bases, the J end lost 4 bases, and 17 bases lay between the germline ends. This CDR3 region has 15 residues. Germline-derived CDR1 and CDR2 are SGHRS and YFSETQ. The CDR3 DNA follows: TGCGCCAGCAGCCCTGGCGGGGTCTCGGGCACTGAAGCTTTCTTT. Its translation is CASSPGGVSGTEAFF.

The V gene is TRBV27, the J gene TRBJ2-3, with 9 bases matching TRBD2. The V segment lost 7 bases and the J segment 8 bases; nucleotides outside the gene matches: 10. The CDR3 has 14 amino acids. Germline loops: CDR1 MNHEY, CDR2 SMNVEV (reference sequence). The CDR3 DNA reads as TGTGCCAGCACACGAGCGGGAGGCCCCGGTACGCAGTATTTT. Protein sequence: CASTRAGGPGTQYF.